Listed here are 21 T cell receptor beta chains from one sample, sequenced in a study of T cell responses to AZD1222 COVID-19 vaccine. Measured with immunoSEQ multiplex PCR; TCRdb has only the in-frame clones, and not every one. Of 100,000 to 150,000 clones in the sample, 75% to 95% are singletons; the top ten hold roughly 7.8%. The sample was peripheral blood, taken on day 0 of AZD1222 vaccination. These receptors were obtained from an adult in good health.

The CDR3 DNA follows: TGCGCCAGCAGCTCCGGGGGGAGAATCTACGAGCAGTACTTC. Translated, it gives CASSSGGRIYEQYF. This chain joins TRBV5-1 and TRBJ2-7, with 7 bases matching TRBD2. CDR3 size: 14 residues. Trimming at V came to 3 bases and at J to 3 bases, leaving 6 bases not matched to a gene. Germline V lookup: CDR1 SGHRS, CDR2 YFSETQ. Combining the CDR3 with reference TRBV5-1 and TRBJ2-7 gives the whole variable domain KAGVTQTPRYLIKTRGQQVTLSCSPISGHRSVSWYQQTPGQGLQFLFEYFSETQRNKGNFPGRFSGRQFSNSRSEMNVSTLELGDSALYLCASSSGGRIYEQYFGPGTRLTVT.

The chain couples TRBV20-1 to TRBJ2-3; no reliable D call. The CDR3 loop spans 11 amino acids. V was cut by 7 bases and J by 6 bases, with 11 bases left in between. Per germline, CDR1 DFQATT and CDR2 SNEGSKA (reference sequence). CDR3 residues: CSVLPRDTQYF. Here the CDR3 DNA reads TGCAGTGTCTTACCCAGGGATACGCAGTATTTT.

The V call is TRBV5-1, the J call TRBJ2-3; D is unresolved. Germline V lookup: CDR1 SGHRS, CDR2 YFSETQ. The CDR3 spans 15 residues. The ends were cut back, 3 bases at V and 6 bases at J, with 17 bases in the middle. The CDR3 nucleotides are TGCGCCAGCAGCTCAGACTCTGCGAGTGTGGATACGCAGTATTTT. This gives the protein CASSSDSASVDTQYF.

This chain uses TRBV21-1 with TRBJ1-6; no DNA check was done on the table's D call, TRBD1. TRBV21-1 is a recognized pseudogene. This CDR3 has 16 residues. CDR3 protein: CASSSKDSSYNSPLHF. CDR3 nucleotides: TGTGCCAGCAGCTCTAAGGACAGCTCCTATAATTCACCCCTCCACTTT.

The chain links TRBV7-2 to TRBJ2-7; D gene uncertain. Germline V gives CDR1 SGHTA, CDR2 FQGNSA. The V end lost 5 bases, the J end lost 2 bases, and 16 bases lay between the germline ends. The CDR3 is 15 amino acids. The DNA for the CDR3 is TGTGCCAGCAGCCAAGGGCCGCTAGGAGCCTACGAGCAGTACTTC. Its translation: CASSQGPLGAYEQYF.

The gene calls are TRBV7-9 and TRBJ2-7; D possibly matches TRBD1 or TRBD2 (5 bases each). CDR1 is SEHNR, CDR2 FQNEAQ, per germline (reference sequence). The CDR3 sequence is 16 residues long. V shed 2 bases and J shed 7 bases, with 21 bases lying between them. The CDR3 nucleotides are TGTGCCAGCAGCTTAAAGTCCACCGAGGGGCAGAGAGAGCAGTACTTC. This codes for CASSLKSTEGQREQYF.

The V gene is TRBV2, the J gene TRBJ1-1; D ambiguous. The germline V gene has CDR1 SNHLY and CDR2 FYNNEI. The ends were cut back, 4 bases at V and 0 bases at J, with 6 bases in the middle. The CDR3 has 13 residues. This CDR3 is CASSVQMNTEAFF. CDR3 coding DNA: TGTGCCAGCAGTGTCCAGATGAACACTGAAGCTTTCTTT.

The rearrangement links TRBV5-1 to TRBJ1-2; D remains ambiguous. Deletions cut 5 bases from V and 4 bases from J, with 15 bases between. This CDR3 is built from 14 residues. Germline V CDR1 and CDR2: SGHRS, YFSETQ. CDR3 sequence reads: CASSFLEGSYGYTF. The CDR3 bases are TGCGCCAGCAGTTTTCTGGAAGGGAGCTATGGCTACACCTTC.

The V and J genes are TRBV2 and TRBJ2-7, with 10 bases aligning to TRBD2. The CDR3 totals 13 residues. The germline CDR1 and CDR2 sequences are SNHLY and FYNNEI. V was clipped by 6 bases and J by 1 base; unmatched bases: 0. The CDR3 DNA is TGTGCCAGCAGGGGACTAGCGTCCTACGAGCAGTACTTC. Protein: CASRGLASYEQYF.

This clone has at least ten counts. This chain joins TRBV4-1 and TRBJ1-6; D ambiguous. The V gene's germline CDR1 is MGHRA and CDR2 YSYEKL. V gave up 1 base and J gave up 4 bases, with 5 bases separating them. This CDR3 is built from 14 residues. This CDR3 reads CASSQGGYNSPLHF. The CDR3 coding sequence is TGCGCCAGCAGCCAAGGGGGATATAATTCACCCCTCCACTTT.

Concerning this clone: Other DNA sequences in the sample encode the same CDR3. V gene TRBV3-1 (or the pseudogene TRBV3-2) combines with J gene TRBJ1-2; D remains unclear. Germline assignment: CDR1 LGHDT and CDR2 YNNKEL (reference sequence). The CDR3 has 12 amino acids. Trimming shortened V by 3 bases and J by 4 bases, and 6 bases separated the two germline ends. The CDR3 loop is CASSQTGYGYTF. CDR3 DNA sequence: TGTGCCAGCAGCCAGACGGGCTATGGCTACACCTTC.

In its sample, this clone was seen once. The chain carries TRBV5-8 and TRBJ1-1; the D gene is possibly TRBD1 (6 bases). Germline-derived CDR1 and CDR2 are SGHTS and YDEGEE. CDR3 length: 14 amino acids. V was cut by 0 bases and J by 5 bases, with 11 bases left in between. CDR3 coding DNA: TGTGCCAGCAGCTTGGCGGCAGGGGTAACTGAAGCTTTCTTT. Its translation is CASSLAAGVTEAFF.

V is TRBV9 and J is TRBJ1-3, with D hard to call. The CDR3 is 16 amino acids. V gave up 2 bases and J gave up 0 bases, with 12 bases separating them. Germline CDR1 reads SGDLS; CDR2 reads YYNGEE. CDR3 in amino acids: CASSVDGSSSGNTIYF. CDR3 in DNA: TGTGCCAGCAGCGTCGACGGCTCCAGCTCTGGAAACACCATATATTTT.

This clone was found once. The chain joins TRBV11-3 to TRBJ2-7; 7 nucleotides align to TRBD1. CDR3 length equals 16 residues. The germline V gene encodes CDR1 SGHNT and CDR2 YENEEA. Trimming at V came to 1 base and at J to 2 bases, leaving 8 bases not matched to a gene. CDR3 sequence reads: CASSLVAGQETYEQYF. CDR3 nucleotide sequence: TGTGCCAGCAGCTTAGTTGCAGGACAGGAGACCTACGAGCAGTACTTC.

The chain combines TRBV6-5 with TRBJ1-5; D remains unclear. Germline CDR1 reads MNHEY; CDR2 reads SVGAGI. V lost 4 bases to trimming and J lost 7 bases, with 8 bases between them. The CDR3 runs 12 residues. DNA of the CDR3: TGTGCCAGCAGTTCGGGTGGACAGCCCCAGCATTTT. Its translation: CASSSGGQPQHF.

This rearrangement joins TRBV7-8 to TRBJ2-3, with 10 bases that match TRBD2. The CDR3 contains 18 residues. Per germline, CDR1 SGHVS and CDR2 FQNEAQ. V lost 3 bases to trimming and J lost 4 bases; unmatched junction nucleotides: 13. This CDR3 is CASSFSSGSYLYPDTQYF. CDR3 DNA: TGTGCCAGCAGCTTCTCTAGCGGGAGCTACCTTTATCCAGATACGCAGTATTTT.

The chain links TRBV5-1 to TRBJ1-1, with a weak D call TRBD1 (5 bases). V was clipped by 7 bases and J by 1 base, with 17 bases between them. Germline V lookup: CDR1 SGHRS, CDR2 YFSETQ. This CDR3 contains 15 residues. As DNA, the CDR3 is TGCGCCAGCCTCATAGGGGACGGATCGAACACTGAAGCTTTCTTT. It translates to CASLIGDGSNTEAFF.

The chain joins TRBV13 to TRBJ2-1; TRBD1 matches 10 bases. With 4 bases clipped from V and 6 bases from J, the junction kept 6 bases outside the gene matches. CDR1 PRHDT and CDR2 FYEKMQ come from the germline V gene (reference sequence). The CDR3 is made up of 15 amino acids. The CDR3 sequence is CASSSGQGTRNEQFF. The CDR3 nucleotides are TGTGCCAGCAGCTCGGGACAGGGGACTCGCAATGAGCAGTTCTTC.

This chain links TRBV6-5 with TRBJ2-2; 10 bases line up with TRBD1. From germline, CDR1 is MNHEY and CDR2 SVGAGI. V shed 6 bases, J shed 6 bases, and the junction held 7 bases outside the gene matches. The CDR3 consists of 15 residues. CDR3 nucleotides: TGTGCCAGCAGGCAGCAGGACAGGGGGGCCGGGGAGCTGTTTTTT. Protein sequence: CASRQQDRGAGELFF.

The J gene is TRBJ2-7, the V gene TRBV19; D is unclear. Germline CDR1 reads LNHDA; CDR2 reads SQIVND (reference sequence). The CDR3 contains 11 residues. V lost 5 bases to trimming and J lost 2 bases, with 4 bases between them. This CDR3 is CASSGTYEQYF. As DNA, the CDR3 is TGTGCCAGTAGTGGGACCTACGAGCAGTACTTC.

V is TRBV28 and J is TRBJ1-1; 7 nucleotides line up with TRBD1. The CDR3 consists of 16 residues. Germline CDR1 MDHEN, CDR2 SYDVKM. Unmatched junction bases numbered 8, after V lost 4 bases and J lost 0 bases. CDR3 in amino acids: CASSWTGQPMNTEAFF. For the CDR3, the DNA is TGTGCCAGCAGTTGGACGGGACAGCCCATGAACACTGAAGCTTTCTTT. The full variable domain, with the rest looked up from reference TRBV28 and TRBJ1-1, is DVKVTQSSRYLVKRTGEKVFLECVQDMDHENMFWYRQDPGLGLRLIYFSYDVKMKEKGDIPEGYSVSREKKERFSLILESASTNQTSMYLCASSWTGQPMNTEAFFGQGTRLTVV.